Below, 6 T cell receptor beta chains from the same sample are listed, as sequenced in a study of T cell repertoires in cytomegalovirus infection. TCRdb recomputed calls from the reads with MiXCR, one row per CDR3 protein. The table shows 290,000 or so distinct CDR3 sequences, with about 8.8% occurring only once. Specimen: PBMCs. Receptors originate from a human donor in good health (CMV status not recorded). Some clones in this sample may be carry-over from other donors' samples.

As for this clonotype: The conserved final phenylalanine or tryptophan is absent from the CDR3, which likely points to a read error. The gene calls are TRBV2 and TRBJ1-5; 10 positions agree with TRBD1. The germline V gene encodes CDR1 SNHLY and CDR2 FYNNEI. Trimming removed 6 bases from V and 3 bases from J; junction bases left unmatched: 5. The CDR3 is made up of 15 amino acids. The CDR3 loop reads CASRGGQGINQPQHL. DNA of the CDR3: TGTGCCAGCAGGGGGGGACAGGGGATCAATCAGCCCCAGCATTTA.

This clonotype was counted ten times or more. As DNA, the CDR3 is TGTGCCAGCAGCTCGATCGACAGGGTTATGGTCAACCAGCAGTACGTC. Encoded protein: CASSSIDRVMVNQQYV. J is TRBJ2-7 and V is TRBV5-6; 7 bases line up with TRBD1. V trimming: 3 bases; J trimming: 8 bases; junction bases outside the gene matches: 17. The CDR3 has 16 amino acids. Germline V CDR1 and CDR2: SGHDT, YYEEEE.

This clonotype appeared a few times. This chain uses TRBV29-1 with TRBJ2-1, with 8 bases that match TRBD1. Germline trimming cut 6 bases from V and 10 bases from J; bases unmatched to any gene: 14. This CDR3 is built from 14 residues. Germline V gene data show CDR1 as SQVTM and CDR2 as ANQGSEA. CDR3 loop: CSVLGQASRREQFF. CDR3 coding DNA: TGCAGCGTCCTGGGACAGGCGTCTCGCCGGGAGCAGTTCTTC.

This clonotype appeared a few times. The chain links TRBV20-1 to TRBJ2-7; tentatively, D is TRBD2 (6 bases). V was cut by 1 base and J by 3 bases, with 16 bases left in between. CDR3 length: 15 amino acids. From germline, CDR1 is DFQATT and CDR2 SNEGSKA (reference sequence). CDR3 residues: CSARVAGRTSYEQYV. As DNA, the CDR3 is TGCAGTGCTAGAGTTGCGGGGCGCACCAGCTACGAGCAGTACGTC.

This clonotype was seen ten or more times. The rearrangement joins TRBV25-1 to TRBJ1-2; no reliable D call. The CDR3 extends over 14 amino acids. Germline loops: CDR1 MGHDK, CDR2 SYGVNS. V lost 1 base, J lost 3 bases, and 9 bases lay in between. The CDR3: CASSEFKEYYGYTF. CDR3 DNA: TGTGCCAGCAGTGAATTCAAAGAATACTATGGCTACACCTTC.

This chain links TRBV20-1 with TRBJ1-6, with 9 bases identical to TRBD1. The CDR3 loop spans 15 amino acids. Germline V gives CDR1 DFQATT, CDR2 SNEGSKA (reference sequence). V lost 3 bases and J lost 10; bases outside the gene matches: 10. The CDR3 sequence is CSARKEDRGGSPLHF. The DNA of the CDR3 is TGCAGTGCTAGGAAGGAGGACAGGGGTGGGTCACCCCTCCACTTT.